These 12 T cell receptor beta chains share one sample of origin, sequenced in a study of response to subunit inactivated influenza vaccine (dated by TCRdb to 2016 to 2019). The method was RT-PCR. Sequencer: Illumina HiSeq 2500. TCRdb reran the public reads through fastp at Q25 and MiXCR, keeping productive beta chains. Records with the same CDR3 protein are collapsed into one entry carrying the most frequent genes and DNA. The sample has about 570,000 distinct CDR3 sequences on record, around 10% of them singletons. The biggest ten clones account for approximately 10% of the sample. These sequences were also reported in another study, on T cells expressing NK-cell markers. From the second report: TCR beta cDNA libraries were prepared using 5'RACE template switching, which introduced a universal primer site and unique molecular identifiers.

This specimen consisted of PBMCs from blood, obtained on the day of vaccination. The receptors derive from a man aged 50 or older who received an inactivated influenza vaccine. Donor details come from another sample of the same person, matched by shared clones.

This clonotype came up a few times. Possible read error: a much larger clone is one base away. J is TRBJ2-3 and V is TRBV6-6; D is unresolved. V was trimmed by 7 bases and J by 2 bases, leaving 7 bases between them. The CDR3 has 12 residues. Per germline, CDR1 MNHNY and CDR2 SVGAGI (reference sequence). The CDR3 reads CASTFNTDTQYF. In nucleotides, the CDR3 is TGTGCCAGCACCTTTAACACAGATACGCAGTATTTT.

The chain carries TRBV20-1 and TRBJ2-1, with D possibly being TRBD1 or TRBD2 (5 bases each). The CDR3 length is 14 residues. Germline CDR1 and CDR2: DFQATT and SNEGSKA (reference sequence). V lost 1 base and J lost 3, with 10 bases in between. The CDR3, as DNA: TGCAGTGCTAGAGCCGGGGACGGCTACAATGAGCAGTTCTTC. Residues: CSARAGDGYNEQFF.

The chain recombines TRBV3-1 with TRBJ2-1; TRBD1 agrees at 11 bases. V lost 0 bases to trimming and J lost 4 bases; unmatched junction nucleotides: 8. Germline-derived CDR1 and CDR2 are LGHDT and YNNKEL (reference sequence). CDR3 length: 18 residues. CDR3 loop: CASSQELRTGGAYNEQFF. The CDR3, as DNA: TGTGCCAGCAGCCAAGAATTAAGGACAGGGGGCGCGTACAATGAGCAGTTCTTC.

This clonotype has a count of ten or more. The chain has TRBV12-3 or TRBV12-4 and TRBJ2-1, with 7 bases fitting TRBD1. CDR3 size: 14 residues. With 10 bases clipped from V and 4 bases from J, the junction kept 10 bases outside the gene matches. CDR3 region: CATQGTDLYNEQFF. The CDR3 nucleotides read TGTGCCACCCAGGGGACAGATTTATACAATGAGCAGTTCTTC.

J is TRBJ2-7 and V is TRBV7-9; D is perhaps TRBD1 (5 bases). The CDR3 totals 11 residues. V was clipped by 8 bases and J by 5 bases, with 10 bases between them. The germline V gene encodes CDR1 SEHNR and CDR2 FQNEAQ (reference sequence). CDR3 sequence: CASGRADEQYF. The CDR3 DNA follows: TGTGCCAGCGGCAGGGCCGACGAGCAGTACTTC.

The table lists this clonotype with a few counts. V usage is TRBV12-3 or TRBV12-4 and J usage is TRBJ2-1; TRBD2 aligns across 12 bases. V dropped 4 bases and J dropped 0; count of bases not matched to a gene: 13. The CDR3 is 20 residues long. This CDR3 reads CASSSRTSGTRFSSYNEQFF. CDR3 DNA sequence: TGTGCCAGCAGTTCTAGGACTAGCGGGACCCGATTTAGCTCCTACAATGAGCAGTTCTTC.

This clonotype occurred a few times. The chain has TRBV2 and TRBJ2-5, with 7 bases matching TRBD1. This CDR3 region has 16 residues. After removal of 4 bases from V and 3 bases from J, the junction contained 11 bases not matched to a gene. Per the germline V gene, CDR1 is SNHLY and CDR2 is FYNNEI. As DNA, the CDR3 is TGTGCCAGCAGTGCAATCTTTGACAGGGTGGAAGAGACCCAGTACTTC. Protein sequence: CASSAIFDRVEETQYF.

CDR3 DNA sequence: TGCGCCAGCAGCAACTACAGGGCCTACAACCCATTAGATACGCAGTATTTT. It codes for CASSNYRAYNPLDTQYF. The chain couples TRBV5-1 to TRBJ2-3; D possibly corresponds to TRBD1 (6 bases). The germline gives CDR1 SGHRS, CDR2 YFSETQ. The germline V and J ends were trimmed by 4 bases and 5 bases, with 23 bases remaining between them. This CDR3 is built from 17 residues. Full variable domain (rest looked up from reference TRBV5-1 and TRBJ2-3): KAGVTQTPRYLIKTRGQQVTLSCSPISGHRSVSWYQQTPGQGLQFLFEYFSETQRNKGNFPGRFSGRQFSNSRSEMNVSTLELGDSALYLCASSNYRAYNPLDTQYFGPGTRLTVL.

The table lists this clonotype with a few counts. In nucleotides, the CDR3 is TGCAGTGCTAACAGGGGCCAAGAGACCCAGTACTTC. Its protein product is CSANRGQETQYF. This chain joins TRBV20-1 and TRBJ2-5, with 7 nucleotides matching TRBD1. Germline CDR1 reads DFQATT; CDR2 reads SNEGSKA (reference sequence). This CDR3 spans 12 amino acids. The V segment lost 4 bases and the J segment 1 base; nucleotides outside the gene matches: 0.

This clonotype turned up a few times. The chain uses TRBV20-1 and TRBJ1-6, with 9 bases lining up with TRBD1. CDR3 length: 15 residues. The V gene end was trimmed by 2 bases and the J gene end by 9 bases; junction bases not matched to a gene: 8. CDR1 is DFQATT and CDR2 is SNEGSKA in the germline V gene (reference sequence). CDR3 in DNA: TGCAGTGCTAGATTTAAACAGGGGGCAGTTTCACCCCTCCACTTT. This sequence encodes CSARFKQGAVSPLHF.

This chain connects TRBV7-9 to TRBJ2-3, with TRBD2 matching over 11 bases. J was trimmed by 4 bases and V by 7 bases; bases with no gene match: 7. This CDR3 contains 15 residues. CDR1 is SEHNR and CDR2 is FQNEAQ in the germline V gene (reference sequence). The DNA for the CDR3 is TGTGCCAGCACCCTTCTAGCGGGGGGTGCAGATACGCAGTATTTT. It yields the protein CASTLLAGGADTQYF.

This clonotype was seen only a few times. V gene TRBV27 combines with J gene TRBJ1-5; 8 bases are shared with TRBD1. CDR1 is MNHEY, CDR2 SMNVEV, per germline (reference sequence). The junction had 14 bases not matched to a gene; V was cut back by 3 bases and J by 7 bases. The CDR3 contains 17 residues. The CDR3 sequence is CASSLLIPSGQDQPQHF. The CDR3 DNA sequence: TGTGCCAGCAGTTTGCTCATACCATCGGGACAGGACCAGCCCCAGCATTTT.